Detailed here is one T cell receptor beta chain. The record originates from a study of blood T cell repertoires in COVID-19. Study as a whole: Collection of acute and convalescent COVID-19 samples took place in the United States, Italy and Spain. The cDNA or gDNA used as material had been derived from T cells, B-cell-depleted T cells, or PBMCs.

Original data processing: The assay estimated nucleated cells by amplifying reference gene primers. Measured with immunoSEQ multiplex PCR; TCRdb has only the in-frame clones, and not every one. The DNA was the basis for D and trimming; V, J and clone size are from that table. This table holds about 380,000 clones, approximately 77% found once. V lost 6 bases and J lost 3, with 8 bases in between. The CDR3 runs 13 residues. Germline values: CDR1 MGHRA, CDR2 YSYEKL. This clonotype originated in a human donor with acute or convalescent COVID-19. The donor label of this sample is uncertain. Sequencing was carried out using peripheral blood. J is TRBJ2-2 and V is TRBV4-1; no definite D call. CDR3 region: CASSLGYTGELFF. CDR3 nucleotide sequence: TGCGCCAGCAGTCTAGGATACACCGGGGAGCTGTTTTTT.